A selection of T cell receptor beta chains follows, all from one sample in a study of blood T cell repertoires in COVID-19. Generated by immunoSEQ multiplex PCR, the TCRdb table keeps only in-frame clones and is missing some. Of around 190,000 clones listed, roughly 87% are singletons. Material: PBMCs or T cells enriched from blood (not recorded which). The source is a man between 18 and 29 years old with acute COVID-19. Each CDR3 is given with its conserved first and last residue. The D gene is left open where the match is weak.

j_call v_call d_call cdr3_aa
TRBJ2-5 TRBV27 . CASSLSGLNKETQYF
TRBJ2-2 TRBV4-2 . CASSLRTAIANTGELFF
TRBJ2-7 TRBV7-9 . CASSSQSSYEQYF
TRBJ1-1 TRBV19 . CASRDSETGNTEAFF
TRBJ2-5 TRBV28 TRBD2 CATSAVAGSGKETQYF
TRBJ2-1 TRBV7-8 . CASSHSRGATNEQFF
TRBJ1-1 TRBV2 . CASSAPGPGGATEAFF
TRBJ2-7 TRBV19 TRBD1 CASSLRDREYEQYF
TRBJ2-2 TRBV5-6 . CASLAKGLGTGELFF
TRBJ2-7 TRBV5-5 TRBD2 CASSLTSGGYEQYF
TRBJ2-3 TRBV11-1 . CASSPYYPTDTQYF